This T cell receptor beta chain stems from a study of CD8+ T cells in alopecia areata. Study findings and constraints: Among patients, TCR sharing was less clear than in mice, a difference possibly due in part to HLA diversity in the patient population.

This clone was found once. Its matching antigen is unknown. Alopecia areata patients provided lesional scalp punch biopsies and peripheral blood. CDR3 length: 12 amino acids. CDR1 and CDR2 from the germline V gene are GTSNPN and SVGIG (reference sequence). V was trimmed by 2 bases and J by 7 bases, leaving 9 bases between them. RNA was isolated and reverse transcribed to cDNA, the sequencing template. Method: immunoSEQ multiplex PCR; TCRdb's copy keeps in-frame clones and lacks some. The sample includes roughly 60,000 clones, around 40% of them seen just once. The gene calls are TRBV30 and TRBJ2-1; maybe TRBD1 (6 bases). Sequencing was carried out using NKG2D-low CD8+ T cells sorted from blood. This TCR was recovered from a human donor with alopecia areata. DNA of the CDR3: TGTGCCTGGAGTCCACAGGGTAATGAGCAGTTCTTC. Translation: CAWSPQGNEQFF.